This T cell receptor beta chain was sequenced during a study of long-term antiretroviral therapy in people with HIV. This CDR3 region has 17 residues. Germline values: CDR1 MDHEN, CDR2 SYDVKM. V was cut by 6 bases and J by 7 bases, with 25 bases left in between. At the survey level, the v3.0 immunoSEQ assay was run. Only in-frame clones appear in the TCRdb table, and some are missing; sequencing was by immunoSEQ multiplex PCR. The sample records 15,000 to 20,000 clones, roughly 89% being singletons. The chain joins TRBV28 to TRBJ2-1; D not resolved. The sample was unsorted PBMCs, taken 2.1 years after starting antiretroviral therapy. This receptor was obtained from a man aged 18 to 29 with HIV. The CDR3 DNA is TGTGCCAGCAGCCGAATGGTTAGAATTGGTGGCTTTAATGAGCAGTTCTTC. This gives the protein CASSRMVRIGGFNEQFF.